Below, one T cell receptor beta chain is given with its context. This clonotype turned up a few times. It lacks a known antigen. Base qualities are not recorded, but no much larger clone differs from it by a single base. Data came from an Illumina NovaSeq 6000. cDNA libraries for TCRalpha and TCRbeta were prepared by 5'RACE using constant-segment primers, with sample barcodes and unique molecular identifiers added. Trizol reagent was used to extract RNA from every sample. Library amplification was performed in two PCR steps, and a second sample barcode and Illumina TruSeq adapters were introduced in the second step. Sequencing of the libraries was done on an Illumina NovaSeq, producing 2 x 150 bp paired-end reads. From the authors' description of their analysis: Demultiplexing of reads and collapsing into UMI-guided consensus sequences were performed with migec v1.2.7. Using mixcr v2.1.11, UMI consensuses were aligned to TRA and TRB V and J templates and then assembled into clonotypes. Clonotypes were classified as expanded or contracted when called significant by both edgeR and NoisET, with noise models trained on biological replicates. For edgeR calls, the cutoffs were a false discovery rate-adjusted p below 0.01 and a log2 fold-change threshold of 1. PCA with hierarchical clustering of max-normalized trajectories of the 1000 most abundant clonotypes was used as exploratory dynamics analysis. Each responding clone was given a CD4 or CD8 phenotype based on the CD4+ and CD8+ repertoires, which had been sequenced separately. TCRdb itself trimmed the public reads at Q25 with fastp, ran MiXCR and retained productive beta chains. Each entry merges the rows of one CDR3 protein and shows their most common DNA and genes. The V and J calls were determined by TCRdb, not by the authors. Recorded for this sample are 360,000 or so distinct CDR3 sequences; over 25% of them occurred a single time. The biggest ten clones account for roughly 12% of the sample.

The sample originates from a study of T-cell memory formation after mild COVID-19 (dated by TCRdb to about 2021). Regarding the study in general: TCR sequence clusters from the two donors were found to be largely donor specific. T-cell clones expanding and contracting after mild COVID-19 in two donors were tracked by longitudinal TCRalpha and TCRbeta repertoire sequencing. The cohort comprised two young, previously healthy adult volunteers, one female and one male.

PBMCs were isolated by Ficoll-Paque density gradient centrifugation. The research as a whole found: The second-wave clones that peaked on day 37 were not confirmed to be SARS-CoV-2 specific. The study included only a couple of mild cases, and larger cohorts that include severe cases with pre-infection samples were judged to be necessary. Some responding clones were detected in pre-infection memory, which suggested that pre-existing cross-reactive memory T cells had joined the SARS-CoV-2 response. Clones that contracted from day 15 to 85 showed balanced CD4/CD8 phenotypes, whereas a second wave of clones that expanded from day 15 to 37 leaned towards CD4+. Contracting CD4+ clones turned up mainly in the CM and EM memory subsets, whereas EMRA was where CD8+ clones were enriched.

The clonotype was recovered from an adult woman who had mild COVID-19 (a few samples of this study predate the infection). The sample titles of this study are shuffled in the database, so cell type and time point are left out; the donor was told from shared clones. Sequencing was performed on PBMCs or a T cell subset sorted from them (not recorded which).

The CDR3 has the sequence CASSLDPRYEQYF. The nucleotides are TGTGCCAGCAGCTTGGATCCGCGGTACGAGCAGTACTTC. Recombination linked TRBV7-8 to TRBJ2-7; no D gene call is confident. The CDR3 goes from the cysteine to the phenylalanine over 13 residues. This entry keeps only the CDR3 DNA: 39 bases, framed from base 1. Cut back by 3 bases and 4 bases, the V and J ends lie 10 bases apart. Per the germline V gene, SGHVS is the CDR1 and FQNEAQ is the CDR2.